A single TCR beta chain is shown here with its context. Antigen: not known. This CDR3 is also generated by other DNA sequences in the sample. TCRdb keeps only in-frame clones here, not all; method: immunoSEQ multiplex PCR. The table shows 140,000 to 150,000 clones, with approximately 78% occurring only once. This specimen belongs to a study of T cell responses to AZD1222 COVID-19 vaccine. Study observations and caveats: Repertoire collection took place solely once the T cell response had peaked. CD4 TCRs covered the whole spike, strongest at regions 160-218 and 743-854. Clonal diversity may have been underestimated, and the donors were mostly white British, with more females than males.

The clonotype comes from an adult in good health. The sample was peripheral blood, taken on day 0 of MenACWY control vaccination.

The CDR3 protein is CASSLSVQGQPQHF. The CDR3 bases are TGTGCCAGCAGTTTATCGGTTCAGGGGCAGCCCCAGCATTTT. The chain joins TRBV27 to TRBJ1-5; tentative D call: TRBD1 (6 bases). Germline V gives CDR1 MNHEY, CDR2 SMNVEV (reference sequence). The CDR3 runs to 14 residues. Between the trimmed V and J ends, which lost 0 bases and 7 bases, there was a span of 10 bases.